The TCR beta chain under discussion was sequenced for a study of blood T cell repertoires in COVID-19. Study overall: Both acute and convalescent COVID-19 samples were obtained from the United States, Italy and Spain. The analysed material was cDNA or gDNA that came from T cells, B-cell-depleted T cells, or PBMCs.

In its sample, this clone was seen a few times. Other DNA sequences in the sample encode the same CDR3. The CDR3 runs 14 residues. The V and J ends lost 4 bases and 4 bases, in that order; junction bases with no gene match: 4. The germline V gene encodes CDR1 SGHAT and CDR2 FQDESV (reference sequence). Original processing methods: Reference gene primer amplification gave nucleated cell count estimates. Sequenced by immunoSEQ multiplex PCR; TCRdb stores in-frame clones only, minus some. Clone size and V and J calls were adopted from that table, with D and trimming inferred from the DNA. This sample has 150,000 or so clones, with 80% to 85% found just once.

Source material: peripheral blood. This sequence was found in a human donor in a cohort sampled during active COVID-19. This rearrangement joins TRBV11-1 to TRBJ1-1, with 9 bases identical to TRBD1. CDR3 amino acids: CASSSTGGRTEAFF. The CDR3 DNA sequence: TGTGCCAGCAGCTCGACAGGGGGTCGCACTGAAGCTTTCTTT.